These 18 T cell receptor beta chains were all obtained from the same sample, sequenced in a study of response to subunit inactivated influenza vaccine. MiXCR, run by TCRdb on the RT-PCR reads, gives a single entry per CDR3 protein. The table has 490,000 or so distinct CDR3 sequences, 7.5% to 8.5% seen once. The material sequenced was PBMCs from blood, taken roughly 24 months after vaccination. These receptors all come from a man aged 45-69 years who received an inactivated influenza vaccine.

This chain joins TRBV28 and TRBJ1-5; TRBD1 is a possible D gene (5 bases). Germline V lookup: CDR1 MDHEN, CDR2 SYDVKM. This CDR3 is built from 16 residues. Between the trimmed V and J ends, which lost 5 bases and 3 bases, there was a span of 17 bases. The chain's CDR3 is CASSAPFGGSNQPQHF. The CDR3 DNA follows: TGTGCCAGCAGTGCCCCTTTCGGGGGTTCCAATCAGCCCCAGCATTTT.

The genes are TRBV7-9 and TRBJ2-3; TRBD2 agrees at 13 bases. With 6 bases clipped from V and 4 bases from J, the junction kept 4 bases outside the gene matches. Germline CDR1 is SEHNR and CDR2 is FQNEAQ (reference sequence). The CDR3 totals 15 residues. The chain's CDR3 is CASRRTSGSADTQYF. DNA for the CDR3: TGTGCCAGCAGGCGGACTAGCGGGAGTGCAGATACGCAGTATTTT.

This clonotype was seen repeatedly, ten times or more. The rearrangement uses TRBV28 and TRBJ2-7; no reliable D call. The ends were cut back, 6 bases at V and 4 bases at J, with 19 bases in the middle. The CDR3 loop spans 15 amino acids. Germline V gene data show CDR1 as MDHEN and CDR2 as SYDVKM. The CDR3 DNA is TGTGCCAGCAGCCGGCCGGGTTGGCTAACTTACGAGCAGTACTTC. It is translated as CASSRPGWLTYEQYF. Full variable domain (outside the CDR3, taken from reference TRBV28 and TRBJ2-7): DVKVTQSSRYLVKRTGEKVFLECVQDMDHENMFWYRQDPGLGLRLIYFSYDVKMKEKGDIPEGYSVSREKKERFSLILESASTNQTSMYLCASSRPGWLTYEQYFGPGTRLTVT.

CDR3 amino acids: CASRETWNTGELFF. In DNA, the CDR3 is TGTGCCAGCAGAGAGACTTGGAACACCGGGGAGCTGTTTTTT. The chain carries TRBV6-4 and TRBJ2-2; D remains ambiguous. CDR1 MRHNA and CDR2 SNTAGT come from the germline V gene. There are 14 residues in the CDR3. Trimming shortened V by 6 bases and J by 1 base, and 9 bases separated the two germline ends.

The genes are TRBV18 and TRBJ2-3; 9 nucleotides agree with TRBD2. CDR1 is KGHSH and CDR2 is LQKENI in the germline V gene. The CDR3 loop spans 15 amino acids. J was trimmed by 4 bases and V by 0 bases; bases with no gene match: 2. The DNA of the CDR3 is TGTGCCAGCTCACCACCGGCGGGGGGGCCAGATACGCAGTATTTT. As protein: CASSPPAGGPDTQYF. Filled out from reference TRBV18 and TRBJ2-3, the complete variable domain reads NAGVMQNPRHLVRRRGQEARLRCSPMKGHSHVYWYRQLPEEGLKFMVYLQKENIIDESGMPKERFSAEFPKEGPSILRIQQVVRGDSAAYFCASSPPAGGPDTQYFGPGTRLTVL.

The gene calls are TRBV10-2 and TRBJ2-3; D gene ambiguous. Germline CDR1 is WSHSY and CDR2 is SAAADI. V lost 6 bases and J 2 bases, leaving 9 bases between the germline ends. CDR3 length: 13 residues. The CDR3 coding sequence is TGCGCCAGCAGGAACATAAACACAGATACGCAGTATTTT. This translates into CASRNINTDTQYF.

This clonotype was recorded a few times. In DNA form, the CDR3 reads TGTGCCAGCAGTTACAGGGGTTTGGGCCCGGGCGGCTACACCTTC. Its protein product is CASSYRGLGPGGYTF. This chain uses TRBV28 with TRBJ1-2, with 7 bases matching TRBD1. The V segment lost 4 bases and the J segment 8 bases; nucleotides outside the gene matches: 13. This CDR3 spans 15 amino acids. The germline V gene encodes CDR1 MDHEN and CDR2 SYDVKM.

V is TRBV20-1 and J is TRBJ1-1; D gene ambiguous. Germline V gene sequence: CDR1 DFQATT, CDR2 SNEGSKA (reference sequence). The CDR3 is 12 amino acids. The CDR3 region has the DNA TGCAATGCGGGCCGGACGAACACTGAAGCTTTCTTT. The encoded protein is CNAGRTNTEAFF.

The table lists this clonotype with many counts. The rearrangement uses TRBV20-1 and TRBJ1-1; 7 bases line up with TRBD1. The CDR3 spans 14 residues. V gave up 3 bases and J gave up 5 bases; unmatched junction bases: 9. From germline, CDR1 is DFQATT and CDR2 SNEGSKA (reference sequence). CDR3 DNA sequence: TGCAGTGCTAGCGGAACCAGGGGGAGGACTGAAGCTTTCTTT. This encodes CSASGTRGRTEAFF.

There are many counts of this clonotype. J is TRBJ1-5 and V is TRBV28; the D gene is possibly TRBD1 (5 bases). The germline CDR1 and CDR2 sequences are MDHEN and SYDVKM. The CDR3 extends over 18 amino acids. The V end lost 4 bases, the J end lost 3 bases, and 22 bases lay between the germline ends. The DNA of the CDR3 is TGTGCCAGCAGTTCGCATCCGGACATTTTCTCCACCAATCAGCCCCAGCATTTT. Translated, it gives CASSSHPDIFSTNQPQHF.

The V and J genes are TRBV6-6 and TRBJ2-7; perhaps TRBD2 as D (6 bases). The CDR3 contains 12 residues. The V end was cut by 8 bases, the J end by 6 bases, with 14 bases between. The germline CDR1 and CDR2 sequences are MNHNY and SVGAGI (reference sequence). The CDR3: CASRGGGGEQYF. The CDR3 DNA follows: TGTGCCAGCCGGGGAGGAGGAGGCGAGCAGTACTTC.

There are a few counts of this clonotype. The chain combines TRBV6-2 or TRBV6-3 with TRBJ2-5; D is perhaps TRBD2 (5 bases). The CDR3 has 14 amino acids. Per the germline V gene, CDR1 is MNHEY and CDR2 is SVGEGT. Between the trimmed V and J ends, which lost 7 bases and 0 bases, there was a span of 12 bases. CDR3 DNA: TGTGCCAGCAAGATCCCGGGGTACCAAGAGACCCAGTACTTC. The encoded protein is CASKIPGYQETQYF.

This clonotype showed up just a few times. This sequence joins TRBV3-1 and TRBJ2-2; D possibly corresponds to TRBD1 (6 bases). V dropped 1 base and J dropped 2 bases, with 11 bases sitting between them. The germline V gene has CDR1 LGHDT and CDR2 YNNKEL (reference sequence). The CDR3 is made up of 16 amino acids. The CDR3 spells CASSQVPGHNTGELFF. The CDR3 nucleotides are TGTGCCAGCAGCCAAGTACCGGGACATAACACCGGGGAGCTGTTTTTT.

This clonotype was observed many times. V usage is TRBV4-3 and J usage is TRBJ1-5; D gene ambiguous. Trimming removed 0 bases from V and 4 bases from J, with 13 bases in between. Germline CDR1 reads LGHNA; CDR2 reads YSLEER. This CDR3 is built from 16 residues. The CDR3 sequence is CASSQDFGRVNQPQHF. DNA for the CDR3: TGCGCCAGCAGCCAAGATTTCGGCCGAGTAAATCAGCCCCAGCATTTT.

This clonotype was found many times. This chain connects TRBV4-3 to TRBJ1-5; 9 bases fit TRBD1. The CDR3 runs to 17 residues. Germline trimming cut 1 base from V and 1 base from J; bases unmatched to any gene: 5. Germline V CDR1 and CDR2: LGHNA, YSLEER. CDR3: CASSQGTGGLSNQPQHF. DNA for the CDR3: TGCGCCAGCAGCCAAGGCACAGGGGGCCTCAGCAATCAGCCCCAGCATTTT.

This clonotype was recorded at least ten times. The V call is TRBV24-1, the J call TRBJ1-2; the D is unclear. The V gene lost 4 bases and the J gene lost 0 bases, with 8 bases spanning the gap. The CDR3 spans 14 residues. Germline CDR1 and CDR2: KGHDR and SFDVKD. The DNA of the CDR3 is TGTGCCACCAGTGAACGGCCACCTAACTATGGCTACACCTTC. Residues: CATSERPPNYGYTF.

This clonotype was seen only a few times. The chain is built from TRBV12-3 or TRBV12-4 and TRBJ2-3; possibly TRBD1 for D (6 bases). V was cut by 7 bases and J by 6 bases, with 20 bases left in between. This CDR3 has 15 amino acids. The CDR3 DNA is TGTGCCAGCACCGACCTACAGGGAAGGCTGGATACGCAGTATTTT. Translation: CASTDLQGRLDTQYF.

CDR3 residues: CASSYQGVNTEAFF. CDR3 coding DNA: TGCGCCAGCAGCTACCAGGGGGTGAACACTGAAGCTTTCTTT. This chain links TRBV5-1 with TRBJ1-1; TRBD1 matches at 7 bases. V gave up 3 bases and J gave up 0 bases; unmatched junction bases: 2. Germline V gene sequence: CDR1 SGHRS, CDR2 YFSETQ. This CDR3 has 14 amino acids.